Included here is one TCR beta chain sequence, with context. These data are taken from a study of T-cell memory formation after mild COVID-19. Study context: TCR clusters were largely donor specific.

MiXCR, run by TCRdb on the 5' RACE reads, gives a single entry per CDR3 protein. The sample lists approximately 300,000 distinct CDR3 sequences, more than 15% occurring once. Trimming took off 8 bases at V and 7 bases at J, with 9 bases between the two ends. Germline assignment: CDR1 MNHNS and CDR2 SASEGT. The CDR3 contains 12 residues. The rearrangement uses TRBV6-1 and TRBJ1-6, with D uncertain. The specimen was PBMCs or a T cell subset sorted from them (not recorded which). The sequence came from a man between 18 and 35 years old who had mild COVID-19 (a few samples of this study predate the infection). Cell type and time point are not known. The CDR3 nucleotides are TGTGCCAGCGGCAGGCCCAATTCACCCCTCCACTTT. Protein sequence: CASGRPNSPLHF.